The clone carrying this TCR beta chain is deemed medium-sized. Its specificity is unknown. The germline V gene encodes CDR1 MDHEN and CDR2 SYDVKM. This CDR3 comprises 13 residues. The V end was cut by 6 bases, the J end by 6 bases, with 13 bases between. This sample is drawn from a study of glioma-infiltrating T cells. Study results and caveats: Non-neoplastic patients had below-expected tissue-blood divergence, while all gliomas exceeded expectation. Only very few CDR3 sequences appeared in both tissue and blood.

Using RNA template, CDR3s of TCR alpha and beta were amplified with iRepertoire arm-PCR. Input was roughly 95-400 ng of tissue mRNA or PBMC total RNA. TCRdb redid the calling of the multiplex PCR reads with MiXCR, one entry per CDR3 protein. Among 44,000 or so distinct CDR3 sequences listed, approximately 20% were seen once. The sequencing input was glioma tissue, nonneoplastic brain tissue, or PBMCs (not recorded which). The clonotype originates from a human donor with low-grade glioma or glioblastoma, undergoing nonglioma brain surgery, or in good health (not recorded which). The rearrangement links TRBV28 to TRBJ2-3; D uncertain. CDR3 in amino acids: CASSLSTRDTQYF. CDR3 DNA: TGTGCCAGCAGCCTTTCCACGCGGGATACGCAGTATTTT. Full variable domain (remainder filled in from reference TRBV28 and TRBJ2-3): DVKVTQSSRYLVKRTGEKVFLECVQDMDHENMFWYRQDPGLGLRLIYFSYDVKMKEKGDIPEGYSVSREKKERFSLILESASTNQTSMYLCASSLSTRDTQYFGPGTRLTVL.